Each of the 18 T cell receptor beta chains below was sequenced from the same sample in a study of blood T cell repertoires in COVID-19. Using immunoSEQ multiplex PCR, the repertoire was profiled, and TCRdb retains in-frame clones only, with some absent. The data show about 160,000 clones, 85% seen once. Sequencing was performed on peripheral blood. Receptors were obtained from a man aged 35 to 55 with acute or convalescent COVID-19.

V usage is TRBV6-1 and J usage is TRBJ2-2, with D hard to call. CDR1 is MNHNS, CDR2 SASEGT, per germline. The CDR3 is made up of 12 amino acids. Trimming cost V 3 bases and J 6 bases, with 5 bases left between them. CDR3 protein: CASSDPPGELFF. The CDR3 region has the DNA TGTGCCAGCAGTGATCCTCCCGGGGAGCTGTTTTTT.

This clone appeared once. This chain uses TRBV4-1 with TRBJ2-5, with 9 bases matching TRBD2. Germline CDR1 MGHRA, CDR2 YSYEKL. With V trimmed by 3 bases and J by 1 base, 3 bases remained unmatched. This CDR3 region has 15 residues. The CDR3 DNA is TGCGCCAGCAGCCACCCGGGACTAGCCCAAGAGACCCAGTACTTC. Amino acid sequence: CASSHPGLAQETQYF.

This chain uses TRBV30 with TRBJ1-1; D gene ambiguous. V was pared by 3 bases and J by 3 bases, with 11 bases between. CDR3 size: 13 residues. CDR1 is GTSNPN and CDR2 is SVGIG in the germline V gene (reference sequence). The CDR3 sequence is CAWSFGWDTEAFF. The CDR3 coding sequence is TGTGCCTGGAGCTTCGGGTGGGACACTGAAGCTTTCTTT.

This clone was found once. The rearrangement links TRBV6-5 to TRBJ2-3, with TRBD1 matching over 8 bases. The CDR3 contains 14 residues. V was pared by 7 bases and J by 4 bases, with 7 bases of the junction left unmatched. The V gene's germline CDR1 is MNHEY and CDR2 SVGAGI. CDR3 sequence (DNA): TGTGCCAGCACCGGACAGGGAGACGCAGATACGCAGTATTTT. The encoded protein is CASTGQGDADTQYF.

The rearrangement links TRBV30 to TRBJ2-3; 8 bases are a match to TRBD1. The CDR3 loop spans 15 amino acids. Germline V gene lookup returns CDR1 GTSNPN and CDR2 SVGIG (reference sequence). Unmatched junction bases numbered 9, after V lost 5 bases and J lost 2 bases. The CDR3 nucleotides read TGTGCCTGGGGACCCGGGACAGGCCTCACAGATACGCAGTATTTT. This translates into CAWGPGTGLTDTQYF.

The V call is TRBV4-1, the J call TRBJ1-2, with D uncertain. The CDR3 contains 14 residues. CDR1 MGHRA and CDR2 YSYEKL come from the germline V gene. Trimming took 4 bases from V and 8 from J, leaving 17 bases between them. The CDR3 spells CASSPTVVEKGYTF. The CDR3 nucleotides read TGCGCCAGCAGCCCAACGGTGGTTGAGAAGGGCTACACCTTC.

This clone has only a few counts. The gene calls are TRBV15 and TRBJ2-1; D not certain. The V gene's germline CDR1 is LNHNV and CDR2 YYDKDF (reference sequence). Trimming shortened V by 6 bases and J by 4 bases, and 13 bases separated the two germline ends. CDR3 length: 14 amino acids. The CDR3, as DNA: TGTGCCACCAGGGCGAGTTCAGGTTACAATGAGCAGTTCTTC. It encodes CATRASSGYNEQFF. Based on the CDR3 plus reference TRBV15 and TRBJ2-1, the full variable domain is DAMVIQNPRYQVTQFGKPVTLSCSQTLNHNVMYWYQQKSSQAPKLLFHYYDKDFNNEADTPDNFQSRRPNTSFCFLDIRSPGLGDTAMYLCATRASSGYNEQFFGPGTRLTVL.

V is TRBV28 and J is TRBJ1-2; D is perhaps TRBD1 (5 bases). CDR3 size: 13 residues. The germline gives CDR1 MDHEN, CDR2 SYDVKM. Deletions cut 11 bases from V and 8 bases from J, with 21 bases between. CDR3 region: CALWAGLMGGYTF. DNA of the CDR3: TGTGCCTTATGGGCAGGGCTAATGGGAGGCTACACCTTC.

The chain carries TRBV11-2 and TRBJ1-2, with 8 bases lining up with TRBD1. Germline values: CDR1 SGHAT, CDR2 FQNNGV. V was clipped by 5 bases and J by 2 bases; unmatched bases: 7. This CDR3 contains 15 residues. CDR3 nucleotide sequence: TGTGCCAGCAGCGTAAGCGGGACAGGCAACTATGGCTACACCTTC. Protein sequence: CASSVSGTGNYGYTF.

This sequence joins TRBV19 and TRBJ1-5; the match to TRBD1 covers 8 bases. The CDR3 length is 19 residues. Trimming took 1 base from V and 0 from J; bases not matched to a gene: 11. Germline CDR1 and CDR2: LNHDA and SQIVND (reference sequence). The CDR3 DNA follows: TGTGCCAGTAGTATAGGGGCTAGGACAGGGACCCTTAGCAATCAGCCCCAGCATTTT. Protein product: CASSIGARTGTLSNQPQHF.

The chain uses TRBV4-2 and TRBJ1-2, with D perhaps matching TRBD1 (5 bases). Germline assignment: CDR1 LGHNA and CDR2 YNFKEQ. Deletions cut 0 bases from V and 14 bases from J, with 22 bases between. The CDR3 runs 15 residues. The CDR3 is CASSQDFVWGSHKTF. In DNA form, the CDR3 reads TGTGCCAGCAGCCAAGATTTTGTATGGGGCAGCCATAAGACCTTC.

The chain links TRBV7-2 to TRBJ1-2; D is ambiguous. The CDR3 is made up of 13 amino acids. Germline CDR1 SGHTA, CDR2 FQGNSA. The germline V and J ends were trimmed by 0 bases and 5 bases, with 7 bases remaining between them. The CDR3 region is CASSLAWQYGYTF. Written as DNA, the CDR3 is TGTGCCAGCAGCTTAGCTTGGCAGTATGGCTACACCTTC.

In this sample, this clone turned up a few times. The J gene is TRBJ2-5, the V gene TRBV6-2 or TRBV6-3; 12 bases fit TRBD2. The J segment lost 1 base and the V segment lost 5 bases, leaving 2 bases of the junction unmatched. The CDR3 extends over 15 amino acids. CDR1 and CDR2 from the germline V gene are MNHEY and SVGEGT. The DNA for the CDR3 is TGTGCCAGCAGTGCGACTAGCGGGGGCCAAGAGACCCAGTACTTC. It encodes CASSATSGGQETQYF.

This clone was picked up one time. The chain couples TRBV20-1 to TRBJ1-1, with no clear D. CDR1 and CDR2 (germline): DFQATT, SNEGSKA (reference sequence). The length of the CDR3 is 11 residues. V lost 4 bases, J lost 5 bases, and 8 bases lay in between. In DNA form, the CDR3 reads TGCAGTGCTAAGCCCGAAACTGAAGCTTTCTTT. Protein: CSAKPETEAFF.

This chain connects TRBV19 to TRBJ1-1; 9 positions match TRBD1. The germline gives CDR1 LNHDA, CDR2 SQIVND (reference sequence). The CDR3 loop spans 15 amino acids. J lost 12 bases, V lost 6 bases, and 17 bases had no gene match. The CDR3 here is CASRNSLQGARSTFF. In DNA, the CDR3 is TGTGCCAGTAGAAACTCTTTACAGGGGGCGCGGTCAACTTTCTTT.

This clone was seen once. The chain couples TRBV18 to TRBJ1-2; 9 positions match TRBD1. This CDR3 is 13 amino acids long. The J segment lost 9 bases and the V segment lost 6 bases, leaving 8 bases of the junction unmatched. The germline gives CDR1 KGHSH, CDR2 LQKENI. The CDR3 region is CASSPGTGNSYTF. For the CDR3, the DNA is TGTGCCAGCTCTCCTGGGACAGGGAACAGCTACACCTTC.

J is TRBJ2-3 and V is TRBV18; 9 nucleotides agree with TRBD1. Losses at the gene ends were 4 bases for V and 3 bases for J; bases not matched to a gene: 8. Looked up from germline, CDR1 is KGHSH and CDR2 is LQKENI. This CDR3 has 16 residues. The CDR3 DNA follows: TGTGCCAGCTCACTACAGGGGGCTATGAGGACAGATACGCAGTATTTT. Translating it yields CASSLQGAMRTDTQYF.

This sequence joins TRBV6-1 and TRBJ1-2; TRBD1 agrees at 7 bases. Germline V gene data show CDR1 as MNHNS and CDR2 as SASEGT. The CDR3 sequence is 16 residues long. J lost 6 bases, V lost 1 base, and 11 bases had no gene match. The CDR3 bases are TGTGCCAGCAGTGAAGACGGCAGGGGGATGACAAATGGCTACACCTTC. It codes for CASSEDGRGMTNGYTF.